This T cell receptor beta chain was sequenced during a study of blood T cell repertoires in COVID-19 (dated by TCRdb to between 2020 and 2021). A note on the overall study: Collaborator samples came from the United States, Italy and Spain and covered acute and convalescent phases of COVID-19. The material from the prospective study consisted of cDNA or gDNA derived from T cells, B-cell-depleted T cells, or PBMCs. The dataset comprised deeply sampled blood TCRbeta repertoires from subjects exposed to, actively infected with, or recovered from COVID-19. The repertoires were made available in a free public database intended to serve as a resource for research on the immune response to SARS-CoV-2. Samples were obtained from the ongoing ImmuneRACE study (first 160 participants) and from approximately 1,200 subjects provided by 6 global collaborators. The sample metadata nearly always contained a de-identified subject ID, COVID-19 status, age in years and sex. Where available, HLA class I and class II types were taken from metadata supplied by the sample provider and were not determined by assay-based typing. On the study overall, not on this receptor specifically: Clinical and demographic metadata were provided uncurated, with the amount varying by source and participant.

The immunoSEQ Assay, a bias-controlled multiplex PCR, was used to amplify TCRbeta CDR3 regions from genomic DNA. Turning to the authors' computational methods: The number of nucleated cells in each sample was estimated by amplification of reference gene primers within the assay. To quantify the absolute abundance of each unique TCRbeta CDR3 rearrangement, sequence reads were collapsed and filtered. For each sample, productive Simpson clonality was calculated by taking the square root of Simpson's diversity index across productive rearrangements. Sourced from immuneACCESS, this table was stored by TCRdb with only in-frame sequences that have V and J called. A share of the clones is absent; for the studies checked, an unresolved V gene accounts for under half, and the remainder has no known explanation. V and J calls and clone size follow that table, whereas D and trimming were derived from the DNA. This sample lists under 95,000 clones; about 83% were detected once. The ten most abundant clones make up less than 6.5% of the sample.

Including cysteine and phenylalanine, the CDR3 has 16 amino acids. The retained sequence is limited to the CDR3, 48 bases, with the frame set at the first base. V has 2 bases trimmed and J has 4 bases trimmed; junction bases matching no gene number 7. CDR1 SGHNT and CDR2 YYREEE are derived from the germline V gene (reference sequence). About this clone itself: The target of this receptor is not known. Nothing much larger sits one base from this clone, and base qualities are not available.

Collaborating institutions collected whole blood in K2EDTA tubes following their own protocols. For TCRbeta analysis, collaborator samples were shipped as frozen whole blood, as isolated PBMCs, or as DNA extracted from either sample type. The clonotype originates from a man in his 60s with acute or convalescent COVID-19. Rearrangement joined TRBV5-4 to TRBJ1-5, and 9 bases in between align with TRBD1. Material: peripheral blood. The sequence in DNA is TGTGCCAGCAGCTTTACAGGGGGCGAGCTGAATCAGCCCCAGCATTTT. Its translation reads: CASSFTGGELNQPQHF.